These 3 T cell receptor beta chains came from one sample sequenced in a study of molecular identifiers for immune sequencing clone quantification. TCRdb processed the PCR reads anew with MiXCR; each CDR3 protein has one entry. Of some 590,000 distinct CDR3 sequences detected, 25% appear once; the ten largest clones hold about 0.78%. Sequenced material: naive CD8+ T cells from blood, with Jurkat cell RNA spiked in. Documented subset: FACS-sorted CD8+CD4-CCR7+CD45RA+ naive T cells. The receptors originated from a human donor in good health. Some libraries in this study had Jurkat cell RNA spiked in.

The chain combines TRBV7-9 with TRBJ2-1; weak D call: TRBD2 (5 bases). CDR1 is SEHNR and CDR2 is FQNEAQ in the germline V gene (reference sequence). The length of the CDR3 is 16 residues. The V and J ends lost 5 bases and 2 bases respectively, with 16 bases between them. CDR3 coding DNA: TGTGCCAGCAGCATAGAGACTAACGGAACCTACAATGAGCAGTTCTTC. Amino acid sequence: CASSIETNGTYNEQFF.

This clonotype was picked up many times. The chain uses TRBV4-3 and TRBJ1-1, with 11 bases lining up with TRBD1. The CDR3 length is 18 residues. Trimming removed 0 bases from V and 3 bases from J; junction bases left unmatched: 9. CDR1 LGHNA and CDR2 YSLEER come from the germline V gene. The CDR3 coding sequence is TGCGCCAGCAGCCAAGATCTGGTGGACAGGGGGCGCGACACTGAAGCTTTCTTT. This codes for CASSQDLVDRGRDTEAFF.

This chain joins TRBV24-1 and TRBJ2-7; 10 bases are shared with TRBD2. Looked up from germline, CDR1 is KGHDR and CDR2 is SFDVKD. V shed 2 bases and J 2 bases; nucleotides not matched to a gene: 14. This CDR3 has 19 amino acids. In DNA form, the CDR3 reads TGTGCCACCAGTGATTCCGCGGTGGCTAGCGGGAGCCACCCCTACGAGCAGTACTTC. It specifies CATSDSAVASGSHPYEQYF.